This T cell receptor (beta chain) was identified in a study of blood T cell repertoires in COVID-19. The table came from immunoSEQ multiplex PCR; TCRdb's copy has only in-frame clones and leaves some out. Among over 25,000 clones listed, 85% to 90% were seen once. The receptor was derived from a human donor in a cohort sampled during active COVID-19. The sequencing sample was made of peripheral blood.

CDR3 residues: CSVETQGNTEAFF. For the CDR3, the DNA is TGCAGCGTTGAAACACAGGGGAACACTGAAGCTTTCTTT. The V and J genes are TRBV29-1 and TRBJ1-1; possible D gene TRBD1, 6 bases. CDR1 and CDR2 from the germline V gene are SQVTM and ANQGSEA. The CDR3 runs 13 residues. V was cut by 2 bases and J by 1 base, with 8 bases left in between.